The clone carrying this TCR beta chain has more than one count but fewer than ten. Its antigen remains unidentified. The data were produced by immunoSEQ multiplex PCR, yet TCRdb's version contains in-frame clones alone and is incomplete. Of some 180,000 clones in the sample, about 90% were seen once. The data were taken from a study of T cell responses to AZD1222 COVID-19 vaccine. About the study: Second doses were pooled across both intervals (about 4 or about 12 weeks).

Trimming removed 1 base from V and 5 bases from J, with 12 bases in between. The germline CDR1 and CDR2 sequences are SGHDN and FVKESK. This CDR3 contains 15 residues. Notes on the study in general: Nearly half of spike-specific TCRs reportedly target unmutated variant regions. The donor group comprised mostly white British people and more females; the analysis possibly underestimated clonal diversity.

This TCR came from an adult in good health. The chain is built from TRBV14 and TRBJ2-4; D remains ambiguous. Sequenced material: peripheral blood, taken on day 0 of AZD1222 vaccination. DNA of the CDR3: TGTGCCAGCAGCCAAGGAACGGGCATCCAAAACATTCAGTACTTC. This translates into CASSQGTGIQNIQYF.